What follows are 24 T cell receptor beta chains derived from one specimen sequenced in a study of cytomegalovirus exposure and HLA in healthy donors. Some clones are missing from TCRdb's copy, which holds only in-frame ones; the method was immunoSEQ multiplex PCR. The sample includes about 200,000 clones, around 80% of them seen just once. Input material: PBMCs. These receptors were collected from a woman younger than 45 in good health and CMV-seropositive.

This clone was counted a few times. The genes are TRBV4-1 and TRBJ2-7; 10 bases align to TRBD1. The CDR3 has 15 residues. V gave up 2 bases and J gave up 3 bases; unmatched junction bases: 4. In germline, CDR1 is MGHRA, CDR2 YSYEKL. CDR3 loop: CASSQTRDRGYEQYF. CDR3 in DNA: TGCGCCAGCAGCCAAACCCGGGACAGGGGCTACGAGCAGTACTTC.

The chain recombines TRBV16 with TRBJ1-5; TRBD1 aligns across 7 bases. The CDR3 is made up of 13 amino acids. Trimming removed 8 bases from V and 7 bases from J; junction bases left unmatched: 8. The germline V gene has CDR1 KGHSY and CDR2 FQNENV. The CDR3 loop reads CASRDRVGQPQHF. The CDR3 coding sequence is TGTGCCAGCCGAGACAGGGTAGGACAGCCCCAGCATTTT.

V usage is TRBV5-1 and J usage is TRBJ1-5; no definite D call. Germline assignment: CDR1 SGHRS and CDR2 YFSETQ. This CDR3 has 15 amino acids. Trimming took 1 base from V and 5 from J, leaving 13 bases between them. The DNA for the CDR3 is TGCGCCAGCAGCTTGACCGGGGATAGTTATCAGCCCCAGCATTTT. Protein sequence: CASSLTGDSYQPQHF. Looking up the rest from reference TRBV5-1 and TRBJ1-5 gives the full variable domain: KAGVTQTPRYLIKTRGQQVTLSCSPISGHRSVSWYQQTPGQGLQFLFEYFSETQRNKGNFPGRFSGRQFSNSRSEMNVSTLELGDSALYLCASSLTGDSYQPQHFGDGTRLSIL.

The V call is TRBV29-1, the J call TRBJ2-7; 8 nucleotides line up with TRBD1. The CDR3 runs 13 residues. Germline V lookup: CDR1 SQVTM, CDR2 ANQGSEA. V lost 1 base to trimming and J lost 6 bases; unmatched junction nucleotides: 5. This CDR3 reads CSVEALQGGEQYF. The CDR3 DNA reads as TGCAGCGTTGAAGCTCTACAGGGGGGCGAGCAGTACTTC.

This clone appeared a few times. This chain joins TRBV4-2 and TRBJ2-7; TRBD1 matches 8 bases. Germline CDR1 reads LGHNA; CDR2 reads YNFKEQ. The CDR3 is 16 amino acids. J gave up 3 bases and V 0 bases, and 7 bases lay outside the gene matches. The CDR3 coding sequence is TGTGCCAGCAGCCAAGATTTCGGACAGGGAGGCTACGAGCAGTACTTC. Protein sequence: CASSQDFGQGGYEQYF.

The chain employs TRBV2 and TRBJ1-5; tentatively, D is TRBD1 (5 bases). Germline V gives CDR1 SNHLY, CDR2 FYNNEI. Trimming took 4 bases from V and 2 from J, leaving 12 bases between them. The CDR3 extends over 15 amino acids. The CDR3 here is CASSANRNRNQPQHF. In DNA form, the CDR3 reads TGTGCCAGCAGTGCTAACAGGAACCGCAATCAGCCCCAGCATTTT.

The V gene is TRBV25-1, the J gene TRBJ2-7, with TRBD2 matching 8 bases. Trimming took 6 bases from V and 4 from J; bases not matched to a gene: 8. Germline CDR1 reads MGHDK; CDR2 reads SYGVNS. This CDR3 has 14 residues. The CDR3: CASSTRGGGYEQYF. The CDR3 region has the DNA TGTGCCAGCAGCACTCGGGGGGGTGGTTACGAGCAGTACTTC.

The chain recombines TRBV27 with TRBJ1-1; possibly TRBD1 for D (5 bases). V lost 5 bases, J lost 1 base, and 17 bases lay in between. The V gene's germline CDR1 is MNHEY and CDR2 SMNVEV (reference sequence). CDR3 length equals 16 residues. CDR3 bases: TGTGCCAGCAGTCGCCCCAACAGGACCCCGAACACTGAAGCTTTCTTT. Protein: CASSRPNRTPNTEAFF.

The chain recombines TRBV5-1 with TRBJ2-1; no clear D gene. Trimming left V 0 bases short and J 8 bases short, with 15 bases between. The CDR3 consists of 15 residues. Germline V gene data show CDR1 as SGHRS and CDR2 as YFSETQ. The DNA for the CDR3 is TGCGCCAGCAGCTTGGCCCGGCGACCCCGGGATGAGCAGTTCTTC. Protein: CASSLARRPRDEQFF. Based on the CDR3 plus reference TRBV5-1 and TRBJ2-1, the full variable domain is KAGVTQTPRYLIKTRGQQVTLSCSPISGHRSVSWYQQTPGQGLQFLFEYFSETQRNKGNFPGRFSGRQFSNSRSEMNVSTLELGDSALYLCASSLARRPRDEQFFGPGTRLTVL.

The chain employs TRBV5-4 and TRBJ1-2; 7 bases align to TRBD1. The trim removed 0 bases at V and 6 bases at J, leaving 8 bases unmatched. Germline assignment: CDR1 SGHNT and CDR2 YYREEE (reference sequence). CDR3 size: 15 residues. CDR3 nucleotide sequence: TGTGCCAGCAGCTTGGACCGACAGGGCTGGGATGGCTACACCTTC. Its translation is CASSLDRQGWDGYTF.

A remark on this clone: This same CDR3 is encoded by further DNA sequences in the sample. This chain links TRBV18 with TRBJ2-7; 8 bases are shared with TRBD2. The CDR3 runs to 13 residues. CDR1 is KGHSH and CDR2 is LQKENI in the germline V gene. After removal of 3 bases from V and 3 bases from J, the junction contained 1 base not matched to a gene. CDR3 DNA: TGTGCCAGCTCACCTAGCGGGAACTACGAGCAGTACTTC. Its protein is CASSPSGNYEQYF.

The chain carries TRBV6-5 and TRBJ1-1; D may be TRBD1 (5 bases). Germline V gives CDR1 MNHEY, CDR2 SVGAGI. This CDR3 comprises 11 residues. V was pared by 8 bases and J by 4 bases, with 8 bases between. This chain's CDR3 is CASFRGTEAFF. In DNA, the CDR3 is TGTGCCAGCTTTAGGGGCACTGAAGCTTTCTTT.

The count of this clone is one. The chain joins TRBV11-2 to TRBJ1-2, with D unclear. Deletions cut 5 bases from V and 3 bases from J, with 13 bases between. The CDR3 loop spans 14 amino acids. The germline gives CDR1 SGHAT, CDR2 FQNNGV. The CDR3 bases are TGTGCCAGCAGCCAAAACAACGGGTACTATGGCTACACCTTC. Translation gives CASSQNNGYYGYTF.

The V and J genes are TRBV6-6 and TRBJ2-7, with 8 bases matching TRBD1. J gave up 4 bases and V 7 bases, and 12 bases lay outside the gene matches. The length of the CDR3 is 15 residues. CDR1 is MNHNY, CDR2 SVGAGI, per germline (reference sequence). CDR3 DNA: TGTGCCAGCACTTCACGGACAGGGTTTGGATACGAGCAGTACTTC. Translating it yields CASTSRTGFGYEQYF.

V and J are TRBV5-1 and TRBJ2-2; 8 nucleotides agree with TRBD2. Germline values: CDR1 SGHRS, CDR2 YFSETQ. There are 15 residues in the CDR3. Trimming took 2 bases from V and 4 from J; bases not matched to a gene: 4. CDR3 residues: CASSLAGVSTGELFF. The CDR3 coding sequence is TGCGCCAGCAGCTTAGCGGGAGTGTCCACCGGGGAGCTGTTTTTT. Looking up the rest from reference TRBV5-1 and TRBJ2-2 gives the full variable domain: KAGVTQTPRYLIKTRGQQVTLSCSPISGHRSVSWYQQTPGQGLQFLFEYFSETQRNKGNFPGRFSGRQFSNSRSEMNVSTLELGDSALYLCASSLAGVSTGELFFGEGSRLTVL.

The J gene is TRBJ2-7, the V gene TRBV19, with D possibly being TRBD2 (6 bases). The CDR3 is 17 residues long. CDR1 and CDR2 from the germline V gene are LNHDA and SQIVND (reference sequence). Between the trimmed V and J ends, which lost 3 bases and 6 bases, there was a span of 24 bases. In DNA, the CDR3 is TGTGCCAGTAGTATGCGAGGTTTAGCGGTAGAAACCCGCGAGCAGTACTTC. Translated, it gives CASSMRGLAVETREQYF.

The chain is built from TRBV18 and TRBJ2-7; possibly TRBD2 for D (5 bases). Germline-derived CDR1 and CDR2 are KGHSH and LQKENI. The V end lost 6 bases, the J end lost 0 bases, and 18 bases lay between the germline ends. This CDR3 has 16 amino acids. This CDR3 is CASSPDWSGGSYEQYF. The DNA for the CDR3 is TGTGCCAGCTCGCCTGACTGGAGCGGCGGCTCCTACGAGCAGTACTTC.

This chain's CDR3 is CSVFGTGETEAFF. As DNA, the CDR3 is TGCAGCGTTTTCGGGACTGGGGAAACTGAAGCTTTCTTT. The chain is built from TRBV29-1 and TRBJ1-1, with a possible D match to TRBD1 (5 bases). This CDR3 has 13 residues. Trimming pared 5 bases from V and 5 bases from J, leaving 15 bases between. Germline V gene sequence: CDR1 SQVTM, CDR2 ANQGSEA.

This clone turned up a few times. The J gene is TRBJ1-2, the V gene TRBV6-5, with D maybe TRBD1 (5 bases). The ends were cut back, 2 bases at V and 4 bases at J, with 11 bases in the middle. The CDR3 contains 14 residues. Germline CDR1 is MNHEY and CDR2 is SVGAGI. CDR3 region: CASSYQVTGYGYTF. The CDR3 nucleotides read TGTGCCAGCAGTTACCAAGTTACAGGCTATGGCTACACCTTC.

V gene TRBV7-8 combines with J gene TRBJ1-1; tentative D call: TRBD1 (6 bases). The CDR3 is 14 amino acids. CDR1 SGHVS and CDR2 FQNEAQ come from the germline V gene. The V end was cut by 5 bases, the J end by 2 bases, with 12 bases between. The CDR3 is CASSRRTDNTEAFF. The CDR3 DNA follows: TGTGCCAGCAGCAGACGGACAGACAACACTGAAGCTTTCTTT.

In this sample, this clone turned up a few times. CDR3 amino acids: CASSVSGQNNQPQHF. For the CDR3, the DNA is TGTGCCAGCAGTGTATCCGGACAAAACAATCAGCCCCAGCATTTT. The chain links TRBV6-1 to TRBJ1-5; D might be TRBD1 (5 bases). The germline V gene encodes CDR1 MNHNS and CDR2 SASEGT. This CDR3 region has 15 residues. Trimming shortened V by 4 bases and J by 3 bases, and 13 bases separated the two germline ends.

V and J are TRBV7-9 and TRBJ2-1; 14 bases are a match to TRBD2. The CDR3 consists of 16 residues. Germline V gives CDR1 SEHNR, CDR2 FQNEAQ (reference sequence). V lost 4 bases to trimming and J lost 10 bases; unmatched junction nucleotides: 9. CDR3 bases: TGTGCCAGCAGCTCTATGGGACTAGCGGGGGCCTGGGAGCAGTTCTTC. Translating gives CASSSMGLAGAWEQFF.

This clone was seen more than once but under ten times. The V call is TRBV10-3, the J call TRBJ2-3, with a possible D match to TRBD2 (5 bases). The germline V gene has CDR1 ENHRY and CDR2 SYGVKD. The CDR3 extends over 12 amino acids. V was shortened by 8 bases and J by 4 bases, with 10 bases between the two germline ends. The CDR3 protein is CAISGNPDTQYF. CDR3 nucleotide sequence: TGTGCCATCTCGGGGAACCCAGATACGCAGTATTTT.

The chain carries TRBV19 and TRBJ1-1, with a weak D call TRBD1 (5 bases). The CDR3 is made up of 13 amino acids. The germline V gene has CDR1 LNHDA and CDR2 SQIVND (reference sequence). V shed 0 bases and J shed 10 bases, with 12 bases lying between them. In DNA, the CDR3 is TGTGCCAGTAGTATAGACGGACTCGGGGGAGCTTTCTTT. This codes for CASSIDGLGGAFF.